This T cell receptor (beta chain) appears in the sequencing data of a study of CD8 T cell repertoires and HIV-1 epitope variants (TCRdb year 2020). The study in broad terms: T cells were stimulated in separate culture wells with each of twenty-five peptides representing autologous and known Gag and Nef epitope variants. Control conditions included a CMV, EBV and flu peptide pool, the Ebola AY9 epitope as negative control, and a no-peptide well. Three Gag epitope families and Nef HW9 and YT9 were included among the tested epitopes. Using the EasySep Human T Cell Enrichment Kit, T cells were enriched and then co-cultured with an equal number of autologous T cell-negative cells acting as antigen-presenting cells. Cultures ran for 9 to 11 days in IMDM with gentamicin, with half-media changes on days 3 and 7 adding IL-2, IL-7 and IL-15. A 1M T cell aliquot was kept as an uncultured baseline condition, separate from the approximately 80 T cell cultures. Running each culture condition in triplicate, except for one peptide done in duplicate, gave a total of about 75 T cell cultures. Results and caveats for the whole study, not just this receptor: The study identified fewer than 10 antigen-specific TCR beta clonotypes, roughly 6 of which appeared to be cross-reactive for autologous or known escape epitope variants. Five clonotypes recognized the Nef KF9 family and one clonotype recognized the HW9 family, while no responses to the TAALDMSHF plasma variant were seen. The assay identified only TCR beta chains and indicated proliferation in response to antigen, without indicating T cell function or cytokine profile.

From cysteine to phenylalanine, the CDR3 is 12 amino acids long. Of all the DNA, just the CDR3 is kept, 36 bases in frame from base 1. The CDR1 and CDR2 encoded by the germline V gene are MDHEN and SYDVKM. The trim is 6 bases for V and 10 bases for J, with a gap of 15 bases between the germline ends. Comments on this clone: No antigen is known for it. There are no base qualities to consult, and no much larger clone falls within one base.

TCR beta CDR3 regions were sequenced at survey depth on the immunoSEQ platform. The QIAamp DNA micro kit was used to extract genomic DNA from every cultured and uncultured CD8+ T cell population. The published analysis was carried out like this. Samples with fewer than 5,000 productive reads were excluded, resulting in the removal of about 7% of the 75 HIV peptide-stimulated cultures. Sequences were trimmed to CDR3 by a MANAFEST web app, and nonproductive sequences, CDR3s under 5 amino acids, and sequences not starting with C or ending with F/W were removed. Antigen-specific clonotypes had to expand in at least 2 of 3 replicates versus no-peptide control at FDR 0.01, only within one epitope family. A frequency at least fivefold higher than in wells stimulated with peptides from other epitope families was additionally required for specific clonotypes. Entries here come from immuneACCESS through TCRdb and include only in-frame sequences with V and J called. Some clones fail to appear in such tables; in the studies checked, an unresolved V gene covers under half of the shortfall, and the cause of the remainder is unknown. From that table come the V and J calls and clone size; the DNA was used to work out D and trimming. This sample has around 5,200 clones in its table, and about 65% of those were observed once. Less than 45% of the sample is in the top ten clones.

The EasySep Human CD8+ T Cell Enrichment Kit was used on day 10 to isolate CD8+ T cells from every culture. Sequenced material: cultured CD8+ T cells derived from PBMCs. The receptor comes from a male donor with HIV. The rearranged segments are TRBV28 and TRBJ1-1; a confident D gene designation cannot be given. The DNA is as follows: TGTGCCAGCAGCTCATATCGCTCTGGAGCTTTCTTT. The encoded protein is CASSSYRSGAFF.